This entry lists 30 T cell receptor beta chains sequenced from one sample in a study of T cells in Graves' hyperthyroidism and ophthalmopathy. Amplified regions were TCR beta CDR3 sequences from RNA transcripts. TCR CDR3 regions were first amplified by RT-PCR with HTBI primers. TCRdb passed the multiplex PCR reads through MiXCR, listing each CDR3 protein once. The table records 560,000 or so distinct CDR3 sequences, around 42% of them present only once. Sequenced: peripheral blood or thyroid tissue (not recorded which). These receptors all come from a woman aged 18-35 years with Graves' hyperthyroidism.

In this sample, this clonotype turned up many times. The J gene is TRBJ1-3, the V gene TRBV14, with unresolved D. The CDR3 is made up of 14 amino acids. Between the trimmed V and J ends, which lost 5 bases and 0 bases, there was a span of 8 bases. Looked up from germline, CDR1 is SGHDN and CDR2 is FVKESK. This CDR3 is CASSARSSGNTIYF. The DNA for the CDR3 is TGTGCCAGCAGCGCCCGTTCCTCTGGAAACACCATATATTTT.

The chain links TRBV20-1 to TRBJ1-1; D not resolved. V shed 6 bases and J shed 4 bases, with 12 bases lying between them. Per germline, CDR1 DFQATT and CDR2 SNEGSKA (reference sequence). The CDR3 totals 12 residues. CDR3 protein: CSAQLVGTEAFF. CDR3 DNA sequence: TGCAGTGCCCAGTTGGTGGGCACTGAAGCTTTCTTT.

This clonotype appeared a few times. The chain is built from TRBV6-5 and TRBJ1-3; no clear D. Germline V gives CDR1 MNHEY, CDR2 SVGAGI. This CDR3 contains 13 residues. V lost 6 bases, J lost 4 bases, and 10 bases lay in between. The CDR3 region has the DNA TGTGCCAGCAGCTCCACGTTCGGAAACACCATATATTTT. Its protein product is CASSSTFGNTIYF.

This chain connects TRBV7-6 to TRBJ1-2, with D possibly matching TRBD1 (5 bases). Germline V lookup: CDR1 SGHVS, CDR2 FNYEAQ. V was pared by 6 bases and J by 7 bases, with 18 bases between. This CDR3 is 14 amino acids long. CDR3 nucleotide sequence: TGTGCCAGCAGTGCTAGAGTCAGGGAGGCTGGCTACACCTTC. This sequence encodes CASSARVREAGYTF.

In this sample, this clonotype turned up many times. The V and J genes are TRBV2 and TRBJ1-2, with D hard to call. V gave up 1 base and J gave up 4 bases, with 13 bases separating them. CDR1 and CDR2 (germline): SNHLY, FYNNEI. The CDR3 runs 15 residues. CDR3 coding DNA: TGTGCCAGCAGTGAAGGGGCAGTGGGTGGCTATGGCTACACCTTC. This codes for CASSEGAVGGYGYTF.

This clonotype appeared once. The chain combines TRBV6-1 with TRBJ1-5; 8 nucleotides line up with TRBD1. This CDR3 spans 16 amino acids. V gave up 1 base and J gave up 4 bases; unmatched junction bases: 6. CDR1 and CDR2 from the germline V gene are MNHNS and SASEGT. The CDR3: CASSEDFGQGNQPQHF. The CDR3 coding sequence is TGTGCCAGCAGTGAAGATTTCGGACAGGGTAATCAGCCCCAGCATTTT.

The chain uses TRBV7-2 and TRBJ1-5; 10 positions match TRBD1. The CDR3 has 16 amino acids. CDR1 and CDR2 (germline): SGHTA, FQGNSA. The junction had 11 bases not matched to a gene; V was cut back by 7 bases and J by 5 bases. The CDR3 DNA reads as TGTGCCAGCACCTCCAGACAGGGGGCGTCGGATCAGCCCCAGCATTTT. Translated, it gives CASTSRQGASDQPQHF. The full variable domain, its missing parts supplied by reference TRBV7-2 and TRBJ1-5, is GAGVSQSPSNKVTEKGKDVELRCDPISGHTALYWYRQSLGQGLEFLIYFQGNSAPDKSGLPSDRFSAERTGGSVSTLTIQRTQQEDSAVYLCASTSRQGASDQPQHFGDGTRLSIL.

The V call is TRBV7-3, the J call TRBJ1-3; D is unclear. This CDR3 has 15 residues. Trimming left V 0 bases short and J 2 bases short, with 8 bases between. Germline CDR1 is SGHTA and CDR2 is FQGTGA. CDR3 amino acids: CASSLTSGPGNTIYF. CDR3 in DNA: TGTGCCAGCAGCTTAACGTCGGGTCCTGGAAACACCATATATTTT.

This clonotype appeared a few times. This chain's CDR3 is CASSQRRERGETQYF. CDR3 DNA: TGTGCCAGCAGCCAACGGCGGGAGCGGGGAGAGACCCAGTACTTC. The genes are TRBV7-2 and TRBJ2-5; 7 bases agree with TRBD2. This CDR3 spans 15 amino acids. Per germline, CDR1 SGHTA and CDR2 FQGNSA. The V segment lost 5 bases and the J segment 4 bases; nucleotides outside the gene matches: 10.

The chain is built from TRBV29-1 and TRBJ1-4; TRBD1 matches 9 bases. Germline values: CDR1 SQVTM, CDR2 ANQGSEA. V gave up 0 bases and J gave up 8 bases; unmatched junction bases: 1. The CDR3 has 13 residues. CDR3 in DNA: TGCAGCGTTGAAGATGGACAGGGGGAAAAACTGTTTTTT. This translates into CSVEDGQGEKLFF. The full variable domain, its missing parts supplied by reference TRBV29-1 and TRBJ1-4, is SAVISQKPSRDICQRGTSLTIQCQVDSQVTMMFWYRQQPGQSLTLIATANQGSEATYESGFVIDKFPISRPNLTFSTLTVSNMSPEDSSIYLCSVEDGQGEKLFFGSGTQLSVL.

This chain joins TRBV10-3 and TRBJ2-2, with 8 bases fitting TRBD1. J gave up 6 bases and V 5 bases, and 2 bases lay outside the gene matches. This CDR3 is 13 amino acids long. Germline V gives CDR1 ENHRY, CDR2 SYGVKD. The CDR3 DNA follows: TGTGCCATCAGTCAGGGGGCCGCCGGGGAGCTGTTTTTT. Translation: CAISQGAAGELFF.

This clonotype was seen many times. The V call is TRBV19, the J call TRBJ1-1; tentatively, D is TRBD1 (5 bases). V gave up 5 bases and J gave up 5 bases, with 12 bases separating them. Germline CDR1 is LNHDA and CDR2 is SQIVND (reference sequence). The CDR3 loop spans 13 amino acids. CDR3 region: CASSVGARTEAFF. The CDR3, as DNA: TGTGCCAGTAGTGTAGGGGCACGGACTGAAGCTTTCTTT. The full variable domain, in which reference TRBV19 and TRBJ1-1 provide the parts outside the CDR3, is DGGITQSPKYLFRKEGQNVTLSCEQNLNHDAMYWYRQDPGQGLRLIYYSQIVNDFQKGDIAEGYSVSREKKESFPLTVTSAQKNPTAFYLCASSVGARTEAFFGQGTRLTVV.

Only a few counts were recorded for this clonotype. The V and J genes are TRBV10-3 and TRBJ2-5; TRBD2 agrees at 9 bases. Unmatched junction bases numbered 8, after V lost 10 bases and J lost 5 bases. This CDR3 has 13 amino acids. The germline gives CDR1 ENHRY, CDR2 SYGVKD. CDR3 sequence: CASNAGGRETQYF. The CDR3 DNA sequence: TGTGCCAGCAACGCGGGAGGGCGGGAGACCCAGTACTTC.

The chain is built from TRBV6-1 and TRBJ2-5, with 7 positions matching TRBD2. The germline CDR1 and CDR2 sequences are MNHNS and SASEGT. This CDR3 is built from 13 residues. The V and J ends lost 8 bases and 5 bases, in that order; junction bases with no gene match: 8. This CDR3 reads CASLGGFAETQYF. CDR3 bases: TGTGCCAGCCTCGGGGGGTTCGCGGAGACCCAGTACTTC.

This chain joins TRBV19 and TRBJ1-1, with D maybe TRBD1 (5 bases). CDR1 LNHDA and CDR2 SQIVND come from the germline V gene (reference sequence). V lost 7 bases and J lost 4, with 13 bases in between. The length of the CDR3 is 13 residues. The CDR3 loop is CASNSQGGTEAFF. In DNA, the CDR3 is TGTGCCAGTAACTCCCAGGGTGGCACTGAAGCTTTCTTT. The whole variable domain, filled in from reference TRBV19 and TRBJ1-1, reads DGGITQSPKYLFRKEGQNVTLSCEQNLNHDAMYWYRQDPGQGLRLIYYSQIVNDFQKGDIAEGYSVSREKKESFPLTVTSAQKNPTAFYLCASNSQGGTEAFFGQGTRLTVV.

The table lists this clonotype with many counts. V and J are TRBV2 and TRBJ2-7; weak D call: TRBD2 (5 bases). This CDR3 has 15 amino acids. V gave up 6 bases and J gave up 7 bases, with 22 bases separating them. CDR1 SNHLY and CDR2 FYNNEI come from the germline V gene. The CDR3 here is CASRINRQASGEQYF. DNA of the CDR3: TGTGCCAGCAGGATAAACCGGCAAGCATCGGGGGAGCAGTACTTC. The variable domain in full, completed from reference TRBV2 and TRBJ2-7, reads EPEVTQTPSHQVTQMGQEVILRCVPISNHLYFYWYRQILGQKVEFLVSFYNNEISEKSEIFDDQFSVERPDGSNFTLKIRSTKLEDSAMYFCASRINRQASGEQYFGPGTRLTVT.

The V call is TRBV20-1, the J call TRBJ1-5; 8 bases agree with TRBD1. CDR3 size: 16 residues. CDR1 and CDR2 from the germline V gene are DFQATT and SNEGSKA (reference sequence). Losses at the gene ends were 0 bases for V and 4 bases for J; bases not matched to a gene: 8. CDR3 sequence: CSARDLAGGQNQPQHF. In DNA form, the CDR3 reads TGCAGTGCTAGAGATCTGGCAGGGGGCCAGAATCAGCCCCAGCATTTT.

V is TRBV29-1 and J is TRBJ1-2; D unclear. CDR3 length equals 10 residues. CDR1 and CDR2 from the germline V gene are SQVTM and ANQGSEA. Trimming removed 1 base at V and 6 bases at J, with 3 bases between. The CDR3, as DNA: TGCAGCGTTGAAGCCAATGGCTACACCTTC. It is translated as CSVEANGYTF.

In its sample, this clonotype was seen many times. This chain joins TRBV7-9 and TRBJ1-1; D gene unclear. Trimming took 5 bases from V and 8 from J, leaving 12 bases between them. Germline loops: CDR1 SEHNR, CDR2 FQNEAQ (reference sequence). The CDR3 runs to 12 residues. This CDR3 reads CASSPEGKEAFF. DNA of the CDR3: TGTGCCAGCAGCCCAGAAGGGAAGGAAGCTTTCTTT.

This clonotype was counted between two and nine times. The rearrangement uses TRBV6-2 or TRBV6-3 and TRBJ2-3; no firm D call. Between the trimmed V and J ends, which lost 5 bases and 1 base, there was a span of 13 bases. The CDR3 loop spans 15 amino acids. In germline, CDR1 is MNHEY, CDR2 SVGEGT. The CDR3 reads CASSLTNGGTDTQYF. The CDR3 DNA follows: TGTGCCAGCAGTCTAACTAACGGTGGCACAGATACGCAGTATTTT.

The gene calls are TRBV2 and TRBJ2-7; TRBD2 is a possible D gene (6 bases). V was clipped by 2 bases and J by 7 bases, with 21 bases between them. Germline V gene lookup returns CDR1 SNHLY and CDR2 FYNNEI. CDR3 size: 16 residues. CDR3 coding DNA: TGTGCCAGCAGTGAAATAGGGCTAGCGCTTAACAATGAGCAGTACTTC. Protein product: CASSEIGLALNNEQYF.

The chain couples TRBV5-1 to TRBJ2-1; 10 nucleotides line up with TRBD1. V was pared by 3 bases and J by 6 bases, with 6 bases of the junction left unmatched. Germline CDR1 reads SGHRS; CDR2 reads YFSETQ. The CDR3 length is 15 residues. As DNA, the CDR3 is TGCGCCAGCAGCTACCGGGACAGGGGCTCCAATGAGCAGTTCTTC. This encodes CASSYRDRGSNEQFF.

In regard to this clonotype: The junction does not match germline at one end; this may be a read error. The rearrangement joins TRBV7-3 to TRBJ2-5; maybe TRBD1 (7 bases). Germline CDR1 SGHTA, CDR2 FQGTGA. This CDR3 region has 13 residues. The CDR3 sequence is CASRRQGGETQCF. The CDR3 region has the DNA TGCGCCAGCAGGAGACAGGGAGGAGAGACCCAGTGCTTC. Supplemented by reference TRBV7-3 and TRBJ2-5, the full variable domain reads GAGVSQTPSNKVTEKGKYVELRCDPISGHTALYWYRQSLGQGPEFLIYFQGTGAADDSGLPNDRFFAVRPEGSVSTLKIQRTERGDSAVYLCASRRQGGETQCFGPGTRLLVL.

The gene calls are TRBV7-9 and TRBJ1-1; TRBD1 agrees at 7 bases. This CDR3 spans 13 amino acids. The trim removed 8 bases at V and 2 bases at J, leaving 5 bases unmatched. Germline assignment: CDR1 SEHNR and CDR2 FQNEAQ (reference sequence). The CDR3, as DNA: TGTGCCAGCTGCCGGGACAGAAACACTGAAGCTTTCTTT. Translating it yields CASCRDRNTEAFF.

This rearrangement joins TRBV29-1 to TRBJ1-2, with 7 bases aligning to TRBD1. V dropped 8 bases and J dropped 4; count of bases not matched to a gene: 7. This CDR3 is 12 amino acids long. CDR1 and CDR2 (germline): SQVTM, ANQGSEA. The chain's CDR3 is CSFRQGGYGYTF. The CDR3 region has the DNA TGCAGCTTTAGACAGGGTGGCTATGGCTACACCTTC. Full variable domain (rest looked up from reference TRBV29-1 and TRBJ1-2): SAVISQKPSRDICQRGTSLTIQCQVDSQVTMMFWYRQQPGQSLTLIATANQGSEATYESGFVIDKFPISRPNLTFSTLTVSNMSPEDSSIYLCSFRQGGYGYTFGSGTRLTVV.

The chain recombines TRBV2 with TRBJ1-1; the D is unclear. The CDR3 contains 15 residues. The germline gives CDR1 SNHLY, CDR2 FYNNEI. V dropped 7 bases and J dropped 2 bases, with 17 bases sitting between them. CDR3 bases: TGTGCCAGCATGGAGGGATCCGTGGGAAACACTGAAGCTTTCTTT. It yields the protein CASMEGSVGNTEAFF.

This clonotype was counted only a few times. V is TRBV20-1 and J is TRBJ2-2; TRBD1 matches 9 bases. The germline V gene encodes CDR1 DFQATT and CDR2 SNEGSKA (reference sequence). The CDR3 length is 15 residues. With V trimmed by 7 bases and J by 3 bases, 9 bases remained unmatched. CDR3 amino acids: CSVPTGTGYTGELFF. CDR3 DNA sequence: TGCAGTGTTCCGACCGGGACAGGGTACACCGGGGAGCTGTTTTTT.

Concerning this clonotype itself: This may be a read error, as it is one base from a much larger clone. This chain links TRBV29-1 with TRBJ2-7; D is unresolved. Germline V CDR1 and CDR2: SQVTM, ANQGSEA. This CDR3 contains 14 residues. The CDR3 is CSVGMADPTYGQYF. The CDR3 bases are TGCAGCGTTGGGATGGCGGATCCGACCTACGGGCAGTACTTC.

This clonotype was counted many times. The chain is built from TRBV24-1 and TRBJ1-1; TRBD1 might be the D (6 bases). The CDR3 has 11 residues. Trimming removed 3 bases from V and 8 bases from J, with 6 bases in between. CDR1 and CDR2 (germline): KGHDR, SFDVKD. CDR3 in amino acids: CATSDGTEAFF. In nucleotides, the CDR3 is TGTGCCACCAGTGATGGGACAGAAGCTTTCTTT.

The chain employs TRBV12-3 or TRBV12-4 and TRBJ1-5, with TRBD1 matching 11 bases. J gave up 6 bases and V 6 bases, and 4 bases lay outside the gene matches. This CDR3 contains 14 residues. CDR3 amino acids: CASSPGTGGQPQHF. The CDR3 DNA follows: TGTGCCAGCAGCCCTGGGACAGGGGGTCAGCCCCAGCATTTT.